This paragraph reports one T cell receptor beta chain. Antigen specificity is unknown. The isolated RNA, all of it, was reverse transcribed, so expressed TCRB transcripts were what got sequenced. TCRdb's table, derived via immunoSEQ multiplex PCR, lists solely in-frame clones and lacks some. The sample includes under 450,000 clones, about 16% of them seen just once. The data originate from a study of beta chain features in type 1 diabetes. Study-wide results and limits: In cDNA sequencing, cells with high TCR expression could be over-represented. VDJ junctions from type 1 diabetes patients carried fewer insertions and larger deletions.

CDR3 length: 17 residues. Germline CDR1 and CDR2: SGHDT and YYEEEE. Trimming removed 2 bases from V and 4 bases from J; junction bases left unmatched: 11. The gene calls are TRBV5-6 and TRBJ2-1; 8 bases agree with TRBD2. The receptor's source is a woman under 30 in good health. The sample consisted of naive CD4+ T cells from blood. The CDR3 DNA follows: TGTGCCAGCAGCTTTCACCTCCGGGAGGGCTTATACAATGAGCAGTTCTTC. As protein: CASSFHLREGLYNEQFF.